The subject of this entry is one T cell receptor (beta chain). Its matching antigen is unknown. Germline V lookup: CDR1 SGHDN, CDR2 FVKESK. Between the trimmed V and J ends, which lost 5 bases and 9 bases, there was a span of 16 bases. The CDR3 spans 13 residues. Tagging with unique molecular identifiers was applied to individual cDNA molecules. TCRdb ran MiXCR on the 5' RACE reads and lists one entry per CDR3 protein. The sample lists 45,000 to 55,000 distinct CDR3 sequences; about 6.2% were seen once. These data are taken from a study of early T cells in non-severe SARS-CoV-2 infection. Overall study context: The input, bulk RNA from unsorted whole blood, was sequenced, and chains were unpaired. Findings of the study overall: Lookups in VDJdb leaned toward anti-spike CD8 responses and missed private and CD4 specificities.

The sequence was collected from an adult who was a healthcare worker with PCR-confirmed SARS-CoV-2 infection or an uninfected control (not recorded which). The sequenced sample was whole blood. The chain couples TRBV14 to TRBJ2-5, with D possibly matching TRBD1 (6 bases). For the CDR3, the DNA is TGTGCCAGCAGCATTCGACAGGCCGCGGCCCAGTACTTC. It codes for CASSIRQAAAQYF.